The 22 T cell receptor beta chains in this list originate from one sample, sequenced in a study of cytomegalovirus exposure and HLA in healthy donors. The study ran its PCR with 60 Vbeta and 13 Jbeta primers. Libraries were prepared by immunoSEQ multiplex PCR; TCRdb keeps only in-frame clonotypes and omits some of them. The data hold about 160,000 clones, with around four fifths observed a single time. The material sequenced was PBMCs. These receptors originate from a man aged 25-45 years in good health and CMV-seronegative.

The V and J genes are TRBV19 and TRBJ2-6; 7 bases agree with TRBD2. Germline CDR1 reads LNHDA; CDR2 reads SQIVND (reference sequence). Germline trimming cut 0 bases from V and 0 bases from J; bases unmatched to any gene: 2. This CDR3 spans 17 amino acids. The CDR3 protein is CASSIERGGSGANVLTF. The CDR3 nucleotides read TGTGCCAGTAGTATAGAGCGCGGGGGCTCTGGGGCCAACGTCCTGACTTTC.

The V gene is TRBV10-3, the J gene TRBJ2-1; possibly TRBD2 for D (7 bases). This CDR3 comprises 16 residues. Germline CDR1 ENHRY, CDR2 SYGVKD. With 6 bases removed from V and 4 bases from J, the gap between germline ends came to 19 bases. The CDR3 coding sequence is TGTGCCATCAGGGATCCCGGGCGGGGGCTTTACAATGAGCAGTTCTTC. Amino acid sequence: CAIRDPGRGLYNEQFF.

The chain employs TRBV28 and TRBJ2-2; weak D call: TRBD2 (7 bases). The CDR3 consists of 17 residues. Germline loops: CDR1 MDHEN, CDR2 SYDVKM. V gave up 5 bases and J gave up 2 bases, with 18 bases separating them. The CDR3 is CASSEYWGGRNTGELFF. In DNA form, the CDR3 reads TGTGCCAGCAGTGAATATTGGGGGGGCCGAAACACCGGGGAGCTGTTTTTT.

V gene TRBV28 combines with J gene TRBJ2-2; 10 bases align to TRBD2. CDR3 length equals 16 residues. The germline CDR1 and CDR2 sequences are MDHEN and SYDVKM. J lost 4 bases, V lost 2 bases, and 4 bases had no gene match. The CDR3, as DNA: TGTGCCAGCAGTTTAACTAGCGGGATAGTCACCGGGGAGCTGTTTTTT. It translates to CASSLTSGIVTGELFF.

The chain couples TRBV11-1 to TRBJ1-1, with a tentative D call TRBD1 (5 bases). Germline V gene lookup returns CDR1 SGHAT and CDR2 FQDESV (reference sequence). The CDR3 consists of 13 residues. Trimming took off 2 bases at V and 11 bases at J, with 15 bases between the two ends. The CDR3 region has the DNA TGTGCCAGCAGCTTACGGGGGTCGCTGGATGCTTTCTTT. Translation: CASSLRGSLDAFF.

CDR3 residues: CASALPGGAVETQYF. CDR3 DNA sequence: TGTGCCAGCGCATTACCCGGGGGGGCCGTGGAGACCCAGTACTTC. The chain carries TRBV5-4 and TRBJ2-5; TRBD2 aligns across 8 bases. The CDR3 is 15 residues long. With V trimmed by 7 bases and J by 5 bases, 13 bases remained unmatched. Germline V lookup: CDR1 SGHNT, CDR2 YYREEE (reference sequence). Drawing the rest from reference TRBV5-4 and TRBJ2-5, the complete variable domain is ETGVTQSPTHLIKTRGQQVTLRCSSQSGHNTVSWYQQALGQGPQFIFQYYREEENGRGNFPPRFSGLQFPNYSSELNVNALELDDSALYLCASALPGGAVETQYFGPGTRLLVL.

Written as DNA, the CDR3 is TGTGCCAGCAGTGGGACTAGCGGGAGCTTCACCTACAATGAGCAGTTCTTC. It translates to CASSGTSGSFTYNEQFF. The V call is TRBV28, the J call TRBJ2-1; TRBD2 agrees at 14 bases. The CDR3 runs to 17 residues. Trimming removed 5 bases from V and 2 bases from J; junction bases left unmatched: 5. The germline V gene encodes CDR1 MDHEN and CDR2 SYDVKM.

The chain links TRBV18 to TRBJ2-7; D may be TRBD2 (5 bases). Trimming pared 3 bases from V and 3 bases from J, leaving 9 bases between. Germline V gives CDR1 KGHSH, CDR2 LQKENI. The CDR3 has 13 amino acids. The CDR3 loop is CASSPQADYEQYF. DNA of the CDR3: TGTGCCAGCTCACCGCAAGCGGACTACGAGCAGTACTTC. Based on the CDR3 plus reference TRBV18 and TRBJ2-7, the full variable domain is NAGVMQNPRHLVRRRGQEARLRCSPMKGHSHVYWYRQLPEEGLKFMVYLQKENIIDESGMPKERFSAEFPKEGPSILRIQQVVRGDSAAYFCASSPQADYEQYFGPGTRLTVT.

This clone occurred once. CDR3 DNA sequence: TGTGCCAGCAGTCGAGGGACTAGCGGGAGAGAGACCCAGTACTTC. It translates to CASSRGTSGRETQYF. The chain combines TRBV6-1 with TRBJ2-5; the match to TRBD2 covers 14 bases. Germline V gene lookup returns CDR1 MNHNS and CDR2 SASEGT. V dropped 5 bases and J dropped 4; count of bases not matched to a gene: 3. The CDR3 length is 15 residues.

This chain uses TRBV6-5 with TRBJ2-7; 12 bases are shared with TRBD2. V shed 8 bases and J 6 bases; nucleotides not matched to a gene: 8. The CDR3 runs to 14 residues. The germline V gene has CDR1 MNHEY and CDR2 SVGAGI. CDR3 sequence reads: CASSKGLAGGEQYF. CDR3 bases: TGTGCCAGCTCGAAGGGACTAGCGGGTGGCGAGCAGTACTTC.

The chain recombines TRBV4-1 with TRBJ2-7, with D perhaps TRBD2 (6 bases). Germline-derived CDR1 and CDR2 are MGHRA and YSYEKL. The V and J ends lost 3 bases and 6 bases respectively, with 12 bases between them. The CDR3 consists of 13 residues. This chain's CDR3 is CASSQEGPTEQYF. The CDR3 bases are TGCGCCAGCAGCCAGGAGGGACCAACCGAGCAGTACTTC.

The gene calls are TRBV9 and TRBJ2-6; no definite D call. CDR3 size: 16 residues. Germline values: CDR1 SGDLS, CDR2 YYNGEE. Trimming cost V 2 bases and J 1 base, with 10 bases left between them. CDR3 protein: CASSVGGVSGANVLTF. Here the CDR3 DNA reads TGTGCCAGCAGCGTTGGTGGAGTTTCTGGGGCCAACGTCCTGACTTTC.

As for this clone: A read error may produce the germline difference seen at one junction end. This rearrangement joins TRBV7-9 to TRBJ2-7; the D is unclear. The CDR3 contains 13 residues. Germline V lookup: CDR1 SEHNR, CDR2 FQNEAQ (reference sequence). The CDR3 loop is CSSSLDVYTGQYF. CDR3 in DNA: TGTTCCAGCAGCTTAGATGTCTATACGGGGCAGTACTTC. Supplemented by reference TRBV7-9 and TRBJ2-7, the full variable domain reads DTGVSQNPRHKITKRGQNVTFRCDPISEHNRLYWYRQTLGQGPEFLTYFQNEAQLEKSRLLSDRFSAERPKGSFSTLEIQRTEQGDSAMYLCSSSLDVYTGQYFGPGTRLTVT.

The CDR3 loop reads CASSPSGGLETQYF. The CDR3 coding sequence is TGTGCCAGCAGCCCTAGCGGGGGTCTTGAGACCCAGTACTTC. The chain has TRBV7-2 and TRBJ2-5; 10 bases are shared with TRBD2. With V trimmed by 5 bases and J by 5 bases, 5 bases remained unmatched. This CDR3 is built from 14 residues. Germline loops: CDR1 SGHTA, CDR2 FQGNSA.

V and J are TRBV6-5 and TRBJ2-7, with no clear D. The germline V and J ends were trimmed by 10 bases and 8 bases, with 15 bases remaining between them. The CDR3 sequence is 11 residues long. Germline V CDR1 and CDR2: MNHEY, SVGAGI. This CDR3 is CATNRIPQQYF. CDR3 DNA: TGTGCCACCAACAGAATTCCCCAGCAGTACTTC.

The CDR3 spells CASNPSGPAYEQYF. The CDR3 DNA reads as TGCGCCAGCAACCCTAGCGGGCCTGCCTACGAGCAGTACTTC. The rearrangement uses TRBV5-1 and TRBJ2-7, with TRBD2 matching 8 bases. CDR1 is SGHRS and CDR2 is YFSETQ in the germline V gene. The V and J ends lost 6 bases and 2 bases, in that order; junction bases with no gene match: 7. The CDR3 consists of 14 residues.

This clone was recorded once. The rearrangement links TRBV5-4 to TRBJ1-1; perhaps TRBD1 as D (6 bases). The CDR3 contains 13 residues. The V and J ends lost 4 bases and 3 bases respectively, with 10 bases between them. From germline, CDR1 is SGHNT and CDR2 YYREEE (reference sequence). CDR3 protein: CASSKQGYTEAFF. The CDR3 coding sequence is TGTGCCAGCAGCAAACAGGGTTACACTGAAGCTTTCTTT.

V is TRBV5-1 and J is TRBJ2-5; 7 positions agree with TRBD2. CDR3 size: 14 residues. The V and J ends lost 2 bases and 2 bases, in that order; junction bases with no gene match: 3. Germline V gene sequence: CDR1 SGHRS, CDR2 YFSETQ. The DNA for the CDR3 is TGCGCCAGCAGCTTCGGGGAGGGTCAAGAGACCCAGTACTTC. It translates to CASSFGEGQETQYF.

This chain joins TRBV5-4 and TRBJ2-3; 11 bases are a match to TRBD2. Trimming removed 5 bases from V and 7 bases from J; junction bases left unmatched: 15. Germline values: CDR1 SGHNT, CDR2 YYREEE (reference sequence). CDR3 length: 17 residues. The CDR3 coding sequence is TGTGCCAGCAGTTCCGCGGCTAGCGGGAGGTCCAAGTATACGCAGTATTTT. Encoded protein: CASSSAASGRSKYTQYF.

The chain employs TRBV19 and TRBJ2-7; 11 bases map to TRBD2. The V segment lost 1 base and the J segment 7 bases; nucleotides outside the gene matches: 9. Germline values: CDR1 LNHDA, CDR2 SQIVND (reference sequence). The CDR3 has 16 amino acids. The CDR3 region is CASSIGGGLAEREQYF. The CDR3 nucleotides read TGTGCCAGTAGTATAGGGGGGGGACTAGCGGAACGGGAGCAGTACTTC.

J is TRBJ2-6 and V is TRBV13; 8 bases are a match to TRBD1. From germline, CDR1 is PRHDT and CDR2 FYEKMQ (reference sequence). J gave up 0 bases and V 4 bases, and 11 bases lay outside the gene matches. The CDR3 is 19 residues long. The CDR3 region is CASSSKLGQGPSGANVLTF. For the CDR3, the DNA is TGTGCCAGCAGCTCCAAATTAGGACAGGGACCCTCTGGGGCCAACGTCCTGACTTTC.

This rearrangement joins TRBV29-1 to TRBJ2-5; 7 bases match TRBD1. Germline CDR1 and CDR2: SQVTM and ANQGSEA. V shed 7 bases, J shed 4 bases, and the junction held 12 bases outside the gene matches. This CDR3 region has 14 residues. In nucleotides, the CDR3 is TGCAGCGGAAGGAAGGGGGCGCAGGGAGAGACCCAGTACTTC. It yields the protein CSGRKGAQGETQYF.